This T cell receptor (beta chain) originates from a study of blood T cells in healthy people across ages. The authors ran a second PCR of about 7 to 11 cycles using a sample-barcoded 5' primer and a J-beta primer mix. Each single sample gave us at least 3 million CDR3-containing paired-end reads. TCRdb re-derived calls from the 5' RACE reads in MiXCR, one entry per CDR3 protein. The profile shows 720,000 or so distinct CDR3 sequences, approximately 40% of them singletons. V shed 2 bases and J shed 4 bases, with 14 bases lying between them. The CDR3 spans 16 residues. Germline loops: CDR1 MNHEY, CDR2 SVGEGT. Notes on the study in general: Higher diversity and more naive CD4+ cells were features of long-lived donors, compared to aged donors.

Remarks on this clonotype: Its antigen is currently unknown.

The sample comprised blood. This clonotype was sampled from a man older than 75 in good health. The rearrangement joins TRBV6-2 or TRBV6-3 to TRBJ2-2; perhaps TRBD2 as D (6 bases). CDR3 sequence reads: CASSYHSGGGTGELFF. In DNA form, the CDR3 reads TGTGCCAGCAGTTACCATTCCGGGGGAGGCACCGGGGAGCTGTTTTTT.